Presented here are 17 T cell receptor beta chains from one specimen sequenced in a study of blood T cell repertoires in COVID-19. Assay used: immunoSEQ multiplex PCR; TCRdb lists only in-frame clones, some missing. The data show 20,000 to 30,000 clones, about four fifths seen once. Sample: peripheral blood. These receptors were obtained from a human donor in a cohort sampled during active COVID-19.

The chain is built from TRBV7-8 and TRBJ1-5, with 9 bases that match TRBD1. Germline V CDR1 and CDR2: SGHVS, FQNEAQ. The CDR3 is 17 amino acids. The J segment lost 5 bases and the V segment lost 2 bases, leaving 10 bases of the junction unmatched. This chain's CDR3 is CASSLRPPGQGDQPQHF. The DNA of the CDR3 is TGTGCCAGCAGCTTAAGGCCACCGGGACAGGGAGATCAGCCCCAGCATTTT.

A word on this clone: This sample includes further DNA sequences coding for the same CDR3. The DNA of the CDR3 is TGTGCCAGCAGCCAAGCGGTAGCGGGGAAGGAGACCCAGTACTTC. It translates to CASSQAVAGKETQYF. This chain joins TRBV3-1 (or the pseudogene TRBV3-2) and TRBJ2-5; 8 bases are a match to TRBD2. Germline V gene sequence: CDR1 LGHDT, CDR2 YNNKEL (reference sequence). The CDR3 has 15 amino acids. The V and J ends lost 1 base and 5 bases, in that order; junction bases with no gene match: 6.

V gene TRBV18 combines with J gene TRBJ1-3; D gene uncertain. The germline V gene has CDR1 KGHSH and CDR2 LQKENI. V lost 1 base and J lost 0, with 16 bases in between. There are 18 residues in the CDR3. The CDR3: CASSPRGSAPISGNTIYF. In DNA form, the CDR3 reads TGTGCCAGCTCACCACGAGGGTCTGCTCCTATCTCTGGAAACACCATATATTTT.

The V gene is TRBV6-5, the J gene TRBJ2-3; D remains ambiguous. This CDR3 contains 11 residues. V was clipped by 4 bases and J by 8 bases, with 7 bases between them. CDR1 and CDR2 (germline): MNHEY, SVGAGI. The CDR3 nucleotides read TGTGCCAGCAGTTTCATGAGTACGCAGTATTTT. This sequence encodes CASSFMSTQYF.

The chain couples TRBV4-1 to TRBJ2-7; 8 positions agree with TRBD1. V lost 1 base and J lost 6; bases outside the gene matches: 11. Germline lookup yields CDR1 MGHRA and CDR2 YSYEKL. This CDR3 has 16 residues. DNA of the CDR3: TGCGCCAGCAGCCAAGTCAGGGGGCTGGGGGCTGGCGAGCAGTACTTC. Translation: CASSQVRGLGAGEQYF.

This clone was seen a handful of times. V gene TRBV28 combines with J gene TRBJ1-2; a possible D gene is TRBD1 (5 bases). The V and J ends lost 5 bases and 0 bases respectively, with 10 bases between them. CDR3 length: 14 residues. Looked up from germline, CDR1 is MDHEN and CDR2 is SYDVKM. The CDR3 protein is CASSSTGANYGYTF. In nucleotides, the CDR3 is TGTGCCAGCAGTAGCACAGGAGCTAACTATGGCTACACCTTC.

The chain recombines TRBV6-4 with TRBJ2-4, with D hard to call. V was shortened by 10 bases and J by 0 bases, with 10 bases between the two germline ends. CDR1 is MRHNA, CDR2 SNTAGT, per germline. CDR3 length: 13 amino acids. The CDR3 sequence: CATPLLAKNIQYF. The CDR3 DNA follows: TGTGCCACTCCATTACTAGCCAAAAACATTCAGTACTTC.

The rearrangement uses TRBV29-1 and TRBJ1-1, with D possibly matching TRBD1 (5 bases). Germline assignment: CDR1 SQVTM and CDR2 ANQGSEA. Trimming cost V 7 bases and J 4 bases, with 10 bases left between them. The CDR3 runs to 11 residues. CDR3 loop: CSGAQGTEAFF. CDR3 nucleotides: TGCAGCGGGGCCCAGGGCACTGAAGCTTTCTTT.

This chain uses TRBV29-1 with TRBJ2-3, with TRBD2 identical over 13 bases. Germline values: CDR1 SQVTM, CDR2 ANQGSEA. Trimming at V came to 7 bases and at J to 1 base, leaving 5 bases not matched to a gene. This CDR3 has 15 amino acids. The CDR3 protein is CSDIGLAGGTDTQYF. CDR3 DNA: TGCAGCGATATAGGACTAGCGGGGGGCACAGATACGCAGTATTTT.

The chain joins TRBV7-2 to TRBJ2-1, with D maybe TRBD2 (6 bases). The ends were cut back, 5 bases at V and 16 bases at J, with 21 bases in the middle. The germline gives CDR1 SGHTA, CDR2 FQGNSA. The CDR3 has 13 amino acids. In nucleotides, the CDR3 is TGTGCCAGCAGCACCGTAGCGGCGGCCGGTGATTTCTTC. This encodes CASSTVAAAGDFF. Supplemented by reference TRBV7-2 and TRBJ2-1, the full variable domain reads GAGVSQSPSNKVTEKGKDVELRCDPISGHTALYWYRQSLGQGLEFLIYFQGNSAPDKSGLPSDRFSAERTGGSVSTLTIQRTQQEDSAVYLCASSTVAAAGDFFGPGTRLTVL.

CDR3 sequence (DNA): TGTGCCAGCAGTTTGGTGCGGAGAACTAGCGGCTTGTACGAGCAGTACTTC. Its protein product is CASSLVRRTSGLYEQYF. V usage is TRBV28 and J usage is TRBJ2-7; 8 bases align to TRBD2. The CDR3 is made up of 17 amino acids. Germline lookup yields CDR1 MDHEN and CDR2 SYDVKM. The V gene end was trimmed by 3 bases and the J gene end by 4 bases; junction bases not matched to a gene: 14.

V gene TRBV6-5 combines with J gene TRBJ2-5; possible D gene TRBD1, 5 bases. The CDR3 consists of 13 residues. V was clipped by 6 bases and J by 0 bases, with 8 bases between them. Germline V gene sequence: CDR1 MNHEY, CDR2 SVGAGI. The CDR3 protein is CASRKTDQETQYF. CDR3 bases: TGTGCCAGCAGAAAGACAGACCAAGAGACCCAGTACTTC.

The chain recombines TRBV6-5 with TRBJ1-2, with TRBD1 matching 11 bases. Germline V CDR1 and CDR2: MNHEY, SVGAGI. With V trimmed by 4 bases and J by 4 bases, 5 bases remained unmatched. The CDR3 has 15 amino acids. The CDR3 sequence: CASSSWTGGSYGYTF. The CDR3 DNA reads TGTGCCAGCAGTTCCTGGACAGGGGGCAGCTATGGCTACACCTTC.

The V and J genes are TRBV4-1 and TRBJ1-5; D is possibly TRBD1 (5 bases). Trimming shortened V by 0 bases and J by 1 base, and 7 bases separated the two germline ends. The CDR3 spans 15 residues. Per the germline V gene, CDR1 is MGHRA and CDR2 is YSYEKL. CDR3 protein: CASSQDRASNQPQHF. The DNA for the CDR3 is TGCGCCAGCAGCCAAGACAGGGCAAGCAATCAGCCCCAGCATTTT.

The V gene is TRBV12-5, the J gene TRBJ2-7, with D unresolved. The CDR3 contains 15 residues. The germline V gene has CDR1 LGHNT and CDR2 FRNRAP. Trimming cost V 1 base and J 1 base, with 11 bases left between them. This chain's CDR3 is CASGLAQDSSYEQYF. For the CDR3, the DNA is TGTGCTAGTGGTTTGGCCCAAGACTCATCCTACGAGCAGTACTTC.

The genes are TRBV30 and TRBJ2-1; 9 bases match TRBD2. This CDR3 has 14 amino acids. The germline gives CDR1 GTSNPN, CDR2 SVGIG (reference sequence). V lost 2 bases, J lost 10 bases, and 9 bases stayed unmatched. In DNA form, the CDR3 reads TGTGCCTGGAGTAGGGCTAGCGGGAAAGCAGAGCAGTTCTTC. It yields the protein CAWSRASGKAEQFF.

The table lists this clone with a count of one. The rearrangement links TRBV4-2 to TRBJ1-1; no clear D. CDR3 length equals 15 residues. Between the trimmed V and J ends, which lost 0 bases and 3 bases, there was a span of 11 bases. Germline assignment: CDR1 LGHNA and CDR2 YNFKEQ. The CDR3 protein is CASSQEMRRDTEAFF. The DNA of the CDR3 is TGTGCCAGCAGCCAAGAAATGCGCCGGGACACTGAAGCTTTCTTT.